The 14 T cell receptor beta chains presented below share a single source sample, sequenced in a study of Ad26.COV2.S vaccination and SARS-CoV-2 variants. Here immunoSEQ multiplex PCR was the method, and the copy in TCRdb shows in-frame clones only, minus some. Among under 150,000 clones, roughly 89% were seen once, and the ten largest hold around 5.1%. Sample: peripheral blood, taken after recovery from COVID-19. The receptors originated from a human donor who had recovered from COVID-19.

CDR3 sequence reads: CASSLSGGAEETQYF. The CDR3 DNA reads TGTGCCAGCAGTTTGAGCGGGGGGGCCGAGGAGACCCAGTACTTC. This chain joins TRBV27 and TRBJ2-5, with 10 bases identical to TRBD2. The trim removed 3 bases at V and 5 bases at J, leaving 6 bases unmatched. The germline CDR1 and CDR2 sequences are MNHEY and SMNVEV (reference sequence). The CDR3 is 15 residues long.

V gene TRBV7-9 combines with J gene TRBJ1-3; D gene unclear. This CDR3 is built from 17 residues. CDR1 is SEHNR, CDR2 FQNEAQ, per germline (reference sequence). V was pared by 5 bases and J by 1 base, with 18 bases between. The CDR3 here is CASSPSFSSRSGNTIYF. The DNA of the CDR3 is TGTGCCAGCAGCCCCAGTTTTTCCTCACGATCTGGAAACACCATATATTTT.

J is TRBJ1-1 and V is TRBV6-1; D may be TRBD1 (5 bases). Trimming left V 0 bases short and J 1 base short, with 6 bases between. The CDR3 covers 14 residues. Germline loops: CDR1 MNHNS, CDR2 SASEGT. The CDR3, as DNA: TGTGCCAGCAGTGAAGCCCAGGGGAACACTGAAGCTTTCTTT. It codes for CASSEAQGNTEAFF.

This clone has at least ten counts. The V call is TRBV5-4, the J call TRBJ1-1, with 11 bases fitting TRBD1. In germline, CDR1 is SGHNT, CDR2 YYREEE (reference sequence). The CDR3 contains 15 residues. The V gene end was trimmed by 4 bases and the J gene end by 4 bases; junction bases not matched to a gene: 6. CDR3 protein: CASSTWTGGGTEAFF. CDR3 DNA sequence: TGTGCCAGCAGCACCTGGACAGGGGGCGGCACTGAAGCTTTCTTT.

The chain links TRBV21-1 to TRBJ2-1; the D call TRBD2 from the table was never checked on the DNA. TRBV21-1 is assigned pseudogene status. The CDR3 totals 14 residues. For the CDR3, the DNA is TGTGCCAGCTTCGGACTAGCGGCTTACAATGAGCAGTTCTTC. Its translation is CASFGLAAYNEQFF.

The genes are TRBV27 and TRBJ1-1; D gene uncertain. V was shortened by 7 bases and J by 5 bases, with 8 bases between the two germline ends. CDR1 is MNHEY, CDR2 SMNVEV, per germline (reference sequence). The CDR3 length is 11 residues. The CDR3 loop is CASTGGTEAFF. The DNA of the CDR3 is TGTGCCAGCACAGGCGGGACTGAAGCTTTCTTT.

The V call is TRBV12-3 or TRBV12-4, the J call TRBJ2-7; D gene unclear. CDR3 size: 13 residues. With 5 bases removed from V and 3 bases from J, the gap between germline ends came to 11 bases. For the CDR3, the DNA is TGTGCCAGCAGTCTCGTCGACAACTACGAGCAGTACTTC. It specifies CASSLVDNYEQYF.

The gene calls are TRBV28 and TRBJ1-1, with D possibly TRBD1 on 6 matching bases. V lost 4 bases, J lost 7 bases, and 13 bases lay in between. Germline CDR1 reads MDHEN; CDR2 reads SYDVKM. CDR3 size: 13 residues. Written as DNA, the CDR3 is TGTGCCAGCAGTTCTGGACAGCGGTATGAAGCTTTCTTT. Protein: CASSSGQRYEAFF.

This clone has just a few counts. The chain joins TRBV28 to TRBJ1-1, with 9 bases identical to TRBD1. J lost 5 bases, V lost 10 bases, and 8 bases had no gene match. Looked up from germline, CDR1 is MDHEN and CDR2 is SYDVKM. This CDR3 spans 13 amino acids. The CDR3 here is CATTGTGYTEAFF. The CDR3 DNA reads TGTGCCACGACCGGGACAGGGTATACTGAAGCTTTCTTT.

The J gene is TRBJ2-7, the V gene TRBV27; the match to TRBD1 covers 9 bases. V lost 3 bases to trimming and J lost 5 bases; unmatched junction nucleotides: 2. Germline V gives CDR1 MNHEY, CDR2 SMNVEV (reference sequence). CDR3 length: 13 residues. CDR3 residues: CASSLGQGDEQYF. The DNA of the CDR3 is TGTGCCAGCAGTTTGGGACAGGGCGACGAGCAGTACTTC.

This clone was counted only a few times. J is TRBJ1-3 and V is TRBV14, with a possible D match to TRBD1 (6 bases). V lost 4 bases to trimming and J lost 0 bases, with 16 bases between them. Germline V gene sequence: CDR1 SGHDN, CDR2 FVKESK. The CDR3 is 17 residues long. The CDR3 loop is CASSPPGGPYSGNTIYF. The DNA for the CDR3 is TGTGCCAGCAGCCCCCCGGGGGGCCCCTACTCTGGAAACACCATATATTTT.

The rearrangement uses TRBV4-1 and TRBJ2-1; D remains ambiguous. This CDR3 region has 14 residues. Trimming removed 3 bases at V and 5 bases at J, with 11 bases between. CDR1 is MGHRA and CDR2 is YSYEKL in the germline V gene. In DNA, the CDR3 is TGCGCCAGCAGCCATGCAACTCCAGACAATGAGCAGTTCTTC. Protein sequence: CASSHATPDNEQFF.

The chain uses TRBV30 and TRBJ2-1, with 9 bases that match TRBD2. Germline loops: CDR1 GTSNPN, CDR2 SVGIG (reference sequence). V lost 1 base to trimming and J lost 4 bases; unmatched junction nucleotides: 8. This CDR3 has 16 amino acids. The CDR3 region has the DNA TGTGCCTGGAGTGGAGTACCTAGCGGGGATTACAATGAGCAGTTCTTC. Its protein is CAWSGVPSGDYNEQFF.

The count of this clone is one. In DNA form, the CDR3 reads TGTGCCAGCAGCTTACAAGGGGGGGGGACAGGGTACGAGCAGTACTTC. This encodes CASSLQGGGTGYEQYF. The gene calls are TRBV5-4 and TRBJ2-7; 9 bases match TRBD1. Germline CDR1 reads SGHNT; CDR2 reads YYREEE (reference sequence). The junction had 10 bases not matched to a gene; V was cut back by 2 bases and J by 4 bases. This CDR3 spans 16 amino acids.